The rows below give T cell receptor beta chains drawn from one sample of a study of blood T cell repertoires in COVID-19. Generated by immunoSEQ multiplex PCR, the TCRdb table keeps only in-frame clones and is missing some. The table lists 370,000 or so clones, roughly 80% of them singletons, with more than 1% in the top ten. The sequenced material came from peripheral blood. The receptors originated from a human donor with acute or convalescent COVID-19. The donor label of this sample is uncertain. The CDR3 runs from the conserved cysteine through the conserved F or W. The order of the fields is clone size, D gene, V gene, J gene, CDR3 protein, CDR3 DNA. A D gene is named only where the DNA matches it firmly. A clone size is listed for some rows: how often the clone was seen (once, few, many), or a class if it is expanded.

clone_size: -
d_call: TRBD1
v_call: TRBV7-2
j_call: TRBJ2-2
cdr3_aa: CASSLDRGVGELFF
cdr3_nt: TGTGCCAGCAGCTTGGACAGGGGGGTCGGGGAGCTGTTTTTT

clone_size: -
d_call: -
v_call: TRBV27
j_call: TRBJ1-5
cdr3_aa: CASSPRRDQPQHF
cdr3_nt: TGTGCCAGCAGTCCTCGGAGAGATCAGCCCCAGCATTTT

clone_size: -
d_call: TRBD2
v_call: TRBV18
j_call: TRBJ2-2
cdr3_aa: CASSPAGLAGEVSGELFF
cdr3_nt: TGTGCCAGCTCACCAGCGGGACTAGCGGGGGAAGTATCCGGGGAGCTGTTTTTT

clone_size: -
d_call: TRBD1
v_call: TRBV4-2
j_call: TRBJ1-3
cdr3_aa: CASSQAGTGAGNTIYF
cdr3_nt: TGTGCCAGCAGCCAAGCAGGGACAGGCGCTGGAAACACCATATATTTT

clone_size: few
d_call: TRBD2
v_call: TRBV2
j_call: TRBJ2-7
cdr3_aa: CASSPREGPGEQYF
cdr3_nt: TGTGCCAGCAGTCCAAGGGAGGGTCCCGGCGAGCAGTACTTC

clone_size: -
d_call: TRBD1
v_call: TRBV19
j_call: TRBJ1-2
cdr3_aa: CASSFSGTGESGYTF
cdr3_nt: TGTGCCAGTAGTTTTAGTGGGACAGGGGAAAGTGGCTACACCTTC

clone_size: once
d_call: -
v_call: TRBV10-2
j_call: TRBJ1-2
cdr3_aa: CASSEWSGRRGGGYTF
cdr3_nt: TGCGCCAGCAGTGAGTGGTCGGGCAGGAGAGGGGGTGGCTACACCTTC

clone_size: once
d_call: -
v_call: TRBV5-1
j_call: TRBJ1-1
cdr3_aa: CASSPAGGTEAFF
cdr3_nt: TGCGCCAGCAGCCCGGCCGGCGGCACTGAAGCTTTCTTT

clone_size: -
d_call: TRBD2
v_call: TRBV5-4
j_call: TRBJ2-1
cdr3_aa: CASSLTSGTGEQFF
cdr3_nt: TGTGCCAGCAGCTTGACTAGCGGGACCGGTGAGCAGTTCTTC

clone_size: -
d_call: -
v_call: TRBV6-6
j_call: TRBJ1-1
cdr3_aa: CASRPGALEAFF
cdr3_nt: TGTGCCAGCAGGCCAGGGGCCCTTGAAGCTTTCTTT

clone_size: -
d_call: TRBD2
v_call: TRBV11-2
j_call: TRBJ2-7
cdr3_aa: CASSLVLAGAQGEQYF
cdr3_nt: TGTGCCAGCAGCTTAGTGCTAGCGGGAGCTCAGGGCGAGCAGTACTTC

clone_size: -
d_call: TRBD1
v_call: TRBV6-5
j_call: TRBJ1-1
cdr3_aa: CASSSPGQLNTEAFF
cdr3_nt: TGTGCCAGTTCGTCCCCGGGACAGCTTAACACTGAAGCTTTCTTT

clone_size: -
d_call: TRBD2
v_call: TRBV27
j_call: TRBJ2-7
cdr3_aa: CASSLSRGGSYEQYF
cdr3_nt: TGTGCCAGCAGTTTATCCCGGGGAGGGTCCTACGAGCAGTACTTC

clone_size: -
d_call: -
v_call: TRBV21-1
j_call: TRBJ2-7
cdr3_aa: CASSKPKREQYF
cdr3_nt: TGTGCCAGCAGCAAACCAAAGCGGGAGCAGTACTTC

clone_size: -
d_call: TRBD2
v_call: TRBV7-9
j_call: TRBJ2-3
cdr3_aa: CASSRIPGLAGMSDTQYF
cdr3_nt: TGTGCCAGCAGTCGTATTCCGGGACTAGCGGGAATGTCAGATACGCAGTATTTT

clone_size: -
d_call: TRBD2
v_call: TRBV5-1
j_call: TRBJ2-1
cdr3_aa: CASSPDVAGGFNEQFF
cdr3_nt: TGCGCCAGCAGCCCGGATGTTGCGGGGGGTTTCAATGAGCAGTTCTTC

clone_size: once
d_call: -
v_call: TRBV7-9
j_call: TRBJ2-7
cdr3_aa: CASRKGQFYEQYF
cdr3_nt: TGTGCCAGCAGGAAAGGACAGTTCTACGAGCAGTACTTC

clone_size: -
d_call: -
v_call: TRBV6-1
j_call: TRBJ1-2
cdr3_aa: CASSERFSSYTF
cdr3_nt: TGTGCCAGCAGTGAGAGGTTTTCGAGCTACACCTTC

clone_size: once
d_call: TRBD1
v_call: TRBV10-1
j_call: TRBJ2-7
cdr3_aa: CASSESADRGDWEQYF
cdr3_nt: TGCGCCAGCAGTGAGTCTGCGGACAGGGGGGACTGGGAGCAGTACTTC

clone_size: -
d_call: TRBD1
v_call: TRBV2
j_call: TRBJ1-1
cdr3_aa: CASFLQGANTEAFF
cdr3_nt: TGTGCCAGCTTCTTGCAGGGGGCGAACACTGAAGCTTTCTTT

clone_size: -
d_call: -
v_call: TRBV27
j_call: TRBJ1-5
cdr3_aa: CASSFRGISKNYQPQHF
cdr3_nt: TGTGCCAGCAGTTTTCGCGGGATCTCCAAGAATTATCAGCCCCAGCATTTT

clone_size: -
d_call: TRBD1
v_call: TRBV30
j_call: TRBJ1-1
cdr3_aa: CAGQPGQLGTEAFF
cdr3_nt: TGTGCCGGTCAACCGGGACAGTTGGGCACTGAAGCTTTCTTT

clone_size: -
d_call: -
v_call: TRBV3-1/TRBV3-2
j_call: TRBJ1-4
cdr3_aa: CASSLLNEKLFF
cdr3_nt: TGTGCCAGCAGCCTTCTTAATGAAAAACTGTTTTTT

clone_size: -
d_call: -
v_call: TRBV30
j_call: TRBJ2-7
cdr3_aa: CAWSDLSWGGPYEQYF
cdr3_nt: TGTGCCTGGAGTGACCTTTCGTGGGGGGGCCCCTACGAGCAGTACTTC

clone_size: -
d_call: TRBD1
v_call: TRBV5-1
j_call: TRBJ2-3
cdr3_aa: CASSLTPGTGGQDTQYF
cdr3_nt: TGCGCCAGCAGCTTGACTCCCGGGACAGGGGGTCAAGATACGCAGTATTTT

clone_size: -
d_call: -
v_call: TRBV2
j_call: TRBJ1-6
cdr3_aa: CASILTALSSYNSPLHF
cdr3_nt: TGTGCCAGCATCCTTACCGCGTTAAGCTCCTATAATTCACCCCTCCACTTT

clone_size: -
d_call: -
v_call: TRBV18
j_call: TRBJ1-5
cdr3_aa: CASSPAAGSSGNQPQHF
cdr3_nt: TGTGCCAGCTCCCCAGCCGCAGGGTCGTCGGGCAATCAGCCCCAGCATTTT

clone_size: once
d_call: TRBD1
v_call: TRBV29-1
j_call: TRBJ2-3
cdr3_aa: CSVGPTGWVGTDTQYF
cdr3_nt: TGCAGCGTTGGGCCGACAGGGTGGGTGGGCACAGATACGCAGTATTTT

clone_size: -
d_call: TRBD1
v_call: TRBV7-9
j_call: TRBJ1-3
cdr3_aa: CASRTDRAGNTIYF
cdr3_nt: TGTGCCAGCAGGACGGACAGGGCTGGAAACACCATATATTTT

clone_size: -
d_call: TRBD2
v_call: TRBV2
j_call: TRBJ2-2
cdr3_aa: CASQTSGSGTGELFF
cdr3_nt: TGTGCCAGTCAGACTAGCGGGAGTGGCACCGGGGAGCTGTTTTTT

clone_size: -
d_call: TRBD2
v_call: TRBV27
j_call: TRBJ2-7
cdr3_aa: CASGPGLGGEQYF
cdr3_nt: TGTGCCAGCGGACCGGGACTAGGTGGCGAGCAGTACTTC

clone_size: -
d_call: -
v_call: TRBV6-5
j_call: TRBJ1-6
cdr3_aa: CASSPRQNSPLHF
cdr3_nt: TGTGCCAGCAGTCCCCGACAGAATTCACCCCTCCACTTT

clone_size: -
d_call: -
v_call: TRBV30
j_call: TRBJ2-3
cdr3_aa: CAWVAQTTDTQYF
cdr3_nt: TGTGCCTGGGTGGCACAGACCACAGATACGCAGTATTTT

clone_size: -
d_call: -
v_call: TRBV7-9
j_call: TRBJ1-3
cdr3_aa: CASSILGNTIYF
cdr3_nt: TGTGCCAGCAGTATCTTAGGAAACACCATATATTTT

clone_size: few
d_call: TRBD2
v_call: TRBV12-5
j_call: TRBJ2-1
cdr3_aa: CASGSGRIHNEQFF
cdr3_nt: TGTGCTAGTGGTAGCGGGAGGATTCATAATGAGCAGTTCTTC

clone_size: -
d_call: -
v_call: TRBV12-3/TRBV12-4
j_call: TRBJ1-6
cdr3_aa: CASSLVVDSPLHF
cdr3_nt: TGTGCCAGCAGTTTAGTAGTGGATTCACCCCTCCACTTT

clone_size: -
d_call: -
v_call: TRBV12-3/TRBV12-4
j_call: TRBJ2-2
cdr3_aa: CASSLTLGELFF
cdr3_nt: TGTGCCAGCAGCCTAACGTTAGGGGAGCTGTTTTTT

clone_size: -
d_call: TRBD1
v_call: TRBV19
j_call: TRBJ1-5
cdr3_aa: CASSMRQGTQPQHF
cdr3_nt: TGTGCCAGTAGTATGAGACAGGGAACTCAGCCCCAGCATTTT

clone_size: -
d_call: -
v_call: TRBV2
j_call: TRBJ2-1
cdr3_aa: CASTQNEQFF
cdr3_nt: TGTGCCAGCACCCAGAATGAGCAGTTCTTC

clone_size: -
d_call: TRBD1
v_call: TRBV19
j_call: TRBJ1-5
cdr3_aa: CASNRGAGGGQPQHF
cdr3_nt: TGTGCCAGTAATCGCGGGGCAGGGGGCGGTCAGCCCCAGCATTTT

clone_size: -
d_call: -
v_call: TRBV18
j_call: TRBJ2-5
cdr3_aa: CASSPRGGETQYF
cdr3_nt: TGTGCCAGCTCACCAAGGGGAGGAGAGACCCAGTACTTC

clone_size: once
d_call: -
v_call: TRBV6-6
j_call: TRBJ1-6
cdr3_aa: CASSHTGNSPLHF
cdr3_nt: TGTGCCAGCAGCCATACAGGGAATTCACCCCTCCACTTT

clone_size: -
d_call: TRBD1
v_call: TRBV5-1
j_call: TRBJ1-3
cdr3_aa: CASSLDRAGNTIYF
cdr3_nt: TGCGCCAGCAGCTTAGACAGGGCTGGAAACACCATATATTTT

clone_size: -
d_call: -
v_call: TRBV2
j_call: TRBJ1-2
cdr3_aa: CASSVQGTYGYTF
cdr3_nt: TGTGCCAGCAGTGTACAGGGAACCTATGGCTACACCTTC

clone_size: -
d_call: -
v_call: TRBV11-2
j_call: TRBJ1-1
cdr3_aa: CASSLTGGEAFF
cdr3_nt: TGTGCCAGCAGCCTGACCGGGGGTGAAGCTTTCTTT

clone_size: few
d_call: TRBD1
v_call: TRBV28
j_call: TRBJ1-6
cdr3_aa: CASSSGQGKVSPLHF
cdr3_nt: TGTGCCAGCAGTTCCGGACAGGGAAAGGTTTCACCCCTCCACTTT

clone_size: -
d_call: TRBD1
v_call: TRBV5-1
j_call: TRBJ1-6
cdr3_aa: CASSWAPSDRVDNSPLHF
cdr3_nt: TGCGCCAGCAGCTGGGCCCCCTCCGACAGGGTTGATAATTCACCCCTCCACTTT

clone_size: -
d_call: TRBD1
v_call: TRBV6-2/TRBV6-3
j_call: TRBJ2-2
cdr3_aa: CASSSSSQGARTGELFF
cdr3_nt: TGTGCCAGCAGTTCCTCCTCACAGGGGGCTCGGACCGGGGAGCTGTTTTTT

clone_size: -
d_call: -
v_call: TRBV12-1
j_call: TRBJ2-7
cdr3_aa: CASSSWVAAMREPKNEQYF
cdr3_nt: TGTGCCAGCAGCTCTTGGGTGGCAGCCATGAGGGAGCCCAAAAACGAGCAGTACTTC

clone_size: -
d_call: -
v_call: TRBV30
j_call: TRBJ1-1
cdr3_aa: CAWSERTEAFF
cdr3_nt: TGTGCCTGGAGTGAGCGAACTGAAGCTTTCTTT

clone_size: -
d_call: TRBD2
v_call: TRBV19
j_call: TRBJ2-7
cdr3_aa: CASATRTSGNYEQYF
cdr3_nt: TGTGCCAGTGCCACAAGGACTAGCGGGAACTACGAGCAGTACTTC

clone_size: few
d_call: -
v_call: TRBV19
j_call: TRBJ1-3
cdr3_aa: CASRNYPSGNTIYF
cdr3_nt: TGTGCCAGTAGGAACTACCCCTCTGGAAACACCATATATTTT

clone_size: -
d_call: -
v_call: TRBV29-1
j_call: TRBJ1-2
cdr3_aa: CSVDLAGVGCTF
cdr3_nt: TGCAGCGTTGATTTGGCAGGGGTGGGATGCACCTTC